One TCR beta chain is described in this entry. This record comes from a study of shared clonotypes between healthy human individuals. CD8 cells classed as naive were CD45RO-negative and positively selected for CCR7, excluding terminally differentiated effector memory CD45RA+ cells. Among the donors, all were Caucasian adults who lived in Nashville, Tennessee. The assay was immunoSEQ multiplex PCR, and TCRdb's table has in-frame clones only and misses some. The sample records about 700,000 clones, just over 90% being singletons. Germline V gene data show CDR1 as MNHEY and CDR2 as SMNVEV (reference sequence). Germline trimming cut 9 bases from V and 9 bases from J; bases unmatched to any gene: 13. The CDR3 extends over 14 amino acids.

The sample consisted of naive CD8+ T cells sorted from blood. This TCR was recovered from a young man in good health. This chain joins TRBV27 and TRBJ2-1; TRBD1 agrees at 8 bases. In DNA, the CDR3 is TGTGCCAGTCAGACAGGGGTTAAATTGAGTGAGCAGTTCTTC. Residues: CASQTGVKLSEQFF.